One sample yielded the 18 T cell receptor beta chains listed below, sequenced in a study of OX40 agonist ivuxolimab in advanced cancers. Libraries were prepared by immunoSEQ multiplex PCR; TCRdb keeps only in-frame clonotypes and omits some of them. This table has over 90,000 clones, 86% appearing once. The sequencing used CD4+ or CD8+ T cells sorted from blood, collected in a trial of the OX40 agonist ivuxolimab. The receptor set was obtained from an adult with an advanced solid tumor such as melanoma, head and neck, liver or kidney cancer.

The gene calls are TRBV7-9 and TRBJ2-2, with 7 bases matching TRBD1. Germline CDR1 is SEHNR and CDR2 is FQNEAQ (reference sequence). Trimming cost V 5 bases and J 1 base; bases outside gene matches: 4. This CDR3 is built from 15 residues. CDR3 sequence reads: CASSPGTVNTGELFF. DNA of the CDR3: TGTGCCAGCAGCCCCGGGACAGTGAACACCGGGGAGCTGTTTTTT.

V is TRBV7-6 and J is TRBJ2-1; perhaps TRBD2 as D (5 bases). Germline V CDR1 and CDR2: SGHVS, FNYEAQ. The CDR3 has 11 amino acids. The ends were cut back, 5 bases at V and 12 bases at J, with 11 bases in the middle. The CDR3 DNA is TGTGCCAGCAGCCCTGGAGCGGCGCAGTTCTTC. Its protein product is CASSPGAAQFF.

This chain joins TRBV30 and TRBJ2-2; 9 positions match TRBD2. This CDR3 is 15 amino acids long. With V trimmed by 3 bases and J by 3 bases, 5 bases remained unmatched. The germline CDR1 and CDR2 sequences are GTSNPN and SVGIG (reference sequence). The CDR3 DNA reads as TGTGCCTGGAGCCTGGGACTAGCCGACACCGGGGAGCTGTTTTTT. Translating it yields CAWSLGLADTGELFF.

The CDR3 region has the DNA TGTGCCAGTAGTATTTTTGGGGCCGCGGTAGGGTCTGAAGCTTTCTTT. This gives the protein CASSIFGAAVGSEAFF. The rearrangement joins TRBV19 to TRBJ1-1, with a weak D call TRBD1 (5 bases). The CDR3 has 16 amino acids. Germline loops: CDR1 LNHDA, CDR2 SQIVND (reference sequence). The V and J ends lost 3 bases and 6 bases respectively, with 20 bases between them.

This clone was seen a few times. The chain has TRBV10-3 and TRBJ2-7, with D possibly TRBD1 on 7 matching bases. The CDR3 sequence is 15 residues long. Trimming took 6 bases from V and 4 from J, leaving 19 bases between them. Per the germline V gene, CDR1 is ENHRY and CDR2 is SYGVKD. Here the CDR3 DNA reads TGTGCCATCAGGAACCACGGGGGACAGTCTTACGAGCAGTACTTC. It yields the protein CAIRNHGGQSYEQYF.

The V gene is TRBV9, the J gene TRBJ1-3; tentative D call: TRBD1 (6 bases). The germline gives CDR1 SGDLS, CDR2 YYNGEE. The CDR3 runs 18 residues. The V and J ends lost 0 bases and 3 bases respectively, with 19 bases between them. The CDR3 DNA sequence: TGTGCCAGCAGCGTAGAACCCCTTTCGGGGGCAAATGGAAACACCATATATTTT. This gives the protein CASSVEPLSGANGNTIYF.

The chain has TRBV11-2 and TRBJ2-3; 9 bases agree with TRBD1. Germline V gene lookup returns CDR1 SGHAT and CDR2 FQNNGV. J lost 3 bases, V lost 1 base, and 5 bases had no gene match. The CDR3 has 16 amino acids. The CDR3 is CASSLGADRGTDTQYF. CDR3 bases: TGTGCCAGCAGCTTAGGCGCGGACAGGGGAACAGATACGCAGTATTTT.

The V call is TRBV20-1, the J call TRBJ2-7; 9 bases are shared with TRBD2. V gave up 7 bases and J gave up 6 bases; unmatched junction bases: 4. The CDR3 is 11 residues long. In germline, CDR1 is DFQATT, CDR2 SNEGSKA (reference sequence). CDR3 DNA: TGCAGTGTGAAAGCGGGAGGCGAGCAGTACTTC. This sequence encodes CSVKAGGEQYF.

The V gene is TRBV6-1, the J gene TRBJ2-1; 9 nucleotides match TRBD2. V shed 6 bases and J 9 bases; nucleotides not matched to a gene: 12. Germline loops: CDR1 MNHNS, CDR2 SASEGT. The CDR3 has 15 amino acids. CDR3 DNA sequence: TGTGCCAGCAGGACCGTAGCGGGAGCGGGCGCTGAGCAGTTCTTC. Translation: CASRTVAGAGAEQFF.

The CDR3 DNA follows: TGTGCCAGTAGTTTAACTAGCTCTGGGGCCAACGTCCTGACTTTC. It encodes CASSLTSSGANVLTF. The chain couples TRBV19 to TRBJ2-6; D is possibly TRBD2 (5 bases). Trimming took off 5 bases at V and 0 bases at J, with 8 bases between the two ends. This CDR3 is 15 amino acids long. Germline CDR1 is LNHDA and CDR2 is SQIVND (reference sequence).

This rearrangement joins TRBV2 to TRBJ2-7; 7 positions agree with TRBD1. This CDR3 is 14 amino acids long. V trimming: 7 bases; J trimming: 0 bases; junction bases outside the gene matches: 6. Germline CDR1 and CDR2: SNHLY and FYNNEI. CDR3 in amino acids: CASMAGTVSYEQYF. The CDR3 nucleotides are TGTGCCAGCATGGCCGGGACAGTCTCCTACGAGCAGTACTTC.

CDR3 sequence reads: CASAIQGDQPQHF. The CDR3 nucleotides read TGTGCCAGTGCGATACAGGGGGATCAGCCCCAGCATTTT. The rearrangement uses TRBV11-2 and TRBJ1-5, with 8 bases identical to TRBD1. This CDR3 is built from 13 residues. With 9 bases clipped from V and 5 bases from J, the junction kept 6 bases outside the gene matches. Germline values: CDR1 SGHAT, CDR2 FQNNGV. The full variable domain, rest sourced from reference TRBV11-2 and TRBJ1-5, is EAGVAQSPRYKIIEKRQSVAFWCNPISGHATLYWYQQILGQGPKLLIQFQNNGVVDDSQLPKDRFSAERLKGVDSTLKIQPAKLEDSAVYLCASAIQGDQPQHFGDGTRLSIL.

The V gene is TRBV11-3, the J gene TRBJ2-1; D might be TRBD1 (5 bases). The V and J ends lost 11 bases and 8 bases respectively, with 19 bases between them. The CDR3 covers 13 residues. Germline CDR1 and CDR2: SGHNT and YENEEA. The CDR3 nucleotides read TGTGCCCCCGTCTGGTTGGGGCAGCATGAGCAGTTCTTC. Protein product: CAPVWLGQHEQFF.

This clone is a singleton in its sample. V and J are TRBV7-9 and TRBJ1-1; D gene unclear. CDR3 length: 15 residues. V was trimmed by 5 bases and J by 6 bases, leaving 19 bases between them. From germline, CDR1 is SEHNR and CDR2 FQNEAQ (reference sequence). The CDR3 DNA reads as TGTGCCAGCAGCCGCAGCTCGGGGAGGACGGCTGAAGCTTTCTTT. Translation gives CASSRSSGRTAEAFF.

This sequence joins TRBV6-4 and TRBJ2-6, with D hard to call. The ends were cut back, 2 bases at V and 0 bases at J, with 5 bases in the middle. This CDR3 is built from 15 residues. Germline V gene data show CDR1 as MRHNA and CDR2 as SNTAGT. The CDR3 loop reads CASSDTSSGANVLTF. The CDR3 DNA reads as TGTGCCAGCAGTGACACGAGCTCTGGGGCCAACGTCCTGACTTTC.

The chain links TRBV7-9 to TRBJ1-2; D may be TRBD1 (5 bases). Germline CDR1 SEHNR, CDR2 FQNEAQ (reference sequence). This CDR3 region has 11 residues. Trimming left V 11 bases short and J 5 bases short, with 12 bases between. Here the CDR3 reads CAGRGVYGYTF. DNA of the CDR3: TGTGCCGGCCGGGGGGTTTATGGCTACACCTTC.

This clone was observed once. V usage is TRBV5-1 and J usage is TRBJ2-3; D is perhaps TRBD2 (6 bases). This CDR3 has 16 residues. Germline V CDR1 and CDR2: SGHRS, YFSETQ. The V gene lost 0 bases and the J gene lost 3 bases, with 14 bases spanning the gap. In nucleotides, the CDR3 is TGCGCCAGCAGCTTGGCCTCCAGCGCGGGGACAGATACGCAGTATTTT. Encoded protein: CASSLASSAGTDTQYF.

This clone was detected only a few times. In DNA form, the CDR3 reads TGTGCCAGCTCACCAAACGCAGATACGCAGTATTTT. This gives the protein CASSPNADTQYF. This chain uses TRBV18 with TRBJ2-3; D is ambiguous. Per germline, CDR1 KGHSH and CDR2 LQKENI. The CDR3 length is 12 residues. V was pared by 2 bases and J by 4 bases, with 4 bases between.